Listed below are T cell receptor beta chains from one sample, sequenced in a study of beta chain features in type 1 diabetes. Sequencing was performed with immunoSEQ multiplex PCR; in TCRdb, only in-frame clones are kept and a portion is missing. Among some 45,000 clones, 66% were seen once, and the ten largest hold more than 2%. The sample comprised Tregs from blood. These TCRs come from a woman aged 18 to 35 with type 1 diabetes. Both conserved end residues are part of each CDR3. A D gene is named only where the DNA matches it firmly. Clone size is not always given. Where it is, it says once, few, many or a class for expanded clones.

J gene,V gene,D gene,clone size,CDR3 DNA,CDR3 protein
TRBJ1-1,TRBV10-3,NA,NA,TGTGCCATCGGCAGGTCGGGGACTGAAGCTTTCTTT,CAIGRSGTEAFF
TRBJ2-7,TRBV4-1,NA,NA,TGCGCCAGCAGCCGGTTCCGGGACACTGCCTCCTCTTTCTCCTACGAGCAGTACTTC,CASSRFRDTASSFSYEQYF
TRBJ2-3,TRBV30,NA,few,TGTGCCTGGCAGGTGTTGGCTTCGCAGTATTTT,CAWQVLASQYF
TRBJ2-1,TRBV29-1,TRBD2,NA,TGCAGCGTTGACGGTCGGGGGGGGACTAGCGGGTACAATGAGCAGTTCTTC,CSVDGRGGTSGYNEQFF
TRBJ2-3,TRBV5-1,NA,NA,TGCGCCAGCAGCCACGCAAGGGGTACTAACACAGATACGCAGTATTTT,CASSHARGTNTDTQYF
TRBJ2-7,TRBV7-2,TRBD1,few,TGTGCCAGCAGCACAGGGGGCACCTTCTCCTACGAGCAGTACTTC,CASSTGGTFSYEQYF
TRBJ1-1,TRBV2,TRBD1,once,TGTGCCAGTCGGGGACAGGGCGAGAACACTGAAGCTTTCTTT,CASRGQGENTEAFF
TRBJ2-5,TRBV28,TRBD1,NA,TGTGCCAGCAGTAGCGGACAGGGTTGGGAGACCCAGTACTTC,CASSSGQGWETQYF
TRBJ1-6,TRBV27,TRBD1,once,TGTGCCAGCAGTTCTCAGACAGGGTTACCCTATAATTCACCCCTCCACTTT,CASSSQTGLPYNSPLHF
TRBJ1-2,TRBV29-1,NA,NA,TGCAGCGTTGAAGATTTGCAGGGAGGGGGTGGCTACACCTTC,CSVEDLQGGGGYTF
TRBJ2-1,TRBV2,TRBD2,NA,TGTGCCAGCAGGGCCGGGACTAGCAACTATGAGCAGTTCTTC,CASRAGTSNYEQFF
TRBJ2-1,TRBV7-9,NA,few,TGTGCCAGCAGCTTAAATCTAGCGAGCTCCTACAATGAGCAGTTCTTC,CASSLNLASSYNEQFF
TRBJ2-7,TRBV28,TRBD1,NA,TGTGCCAGCAGGCGACAGGGAATCACCTTCGAGCAGTACTTC,CASRRQGITFEQYF
TRBJ2-1,TRBV5-1,TRBD2,NA,TGCGCCAGCAGCTGGGAGGGGAAAGGCAGATCCAATGAGCAGTTCTTC,CASSWEGKGRSNEQFF
TRBJ2-3,TRBV29-1,TRBD2,few,TGCAGCGTTGCGGGGGGTACGCAGTATTTT,CSVAGGTQYF
TRBJ1-2,TRBV21-1,NA,few,TGTGCCAGCAGCACCGAAACCCTCCGGGGGGGACAGGGGTTGTATGGCTACACCTTC,CASSTETLRGGQGLYGYTF
TRBJ1-1,TRBV7-2,NA,NA,TGTGCCAGCAGCTTAGGGGAGACGGGTGAAGCTTTCTTT,CASSLGETGEAFF
TRBJ2-7,TRBV27,TRBD1,NA,TGTGCCAGTAGGGGGACAGGGTCGTTCGAGCAGTACTTC,CASRGTGSFEQYF
TRBJ2-3,TRBV10-3,NA,NA,TGTGCCATCAGTGATATAGCGGCTACGCAGTATTTT,CAISDIAATQYF
TRBJ2-2,TRBV19,NA,NA,TGTGCCAGTCTTCAAGGGACATCCAACACCGGGGAGCTGTTTTTT,CASLQGTSNTGELFF
TRBJ2-5,TRBV6-5,NA,few,TGTGCCAGCAGTTACGCAGGGGTAGAGACCCAGTACTTC,CASSYAGVETQYF
TRBJ2-7,TRBV20-1,NA,NA,TGCAGTCCCAGAACCTCCTACGAGCAGTACTTC,CSPRTSYEQYF
TRBJ1-4,TRBV9,NA,NA,TGTGCCAGCAGCGTAGCTATCGGTGAAAAACTGTTTTTT,CASSVAIGEKLFF
TRBJ1-5,TRBV28,NA,once,TGTGCCAGCAGAACCAACAGAGAGACCTCCGGGGGGCCCCAGCATTTT,CASRTNRETSGGPQHF
TRBJ2-7,TRBV28,NA,NA,TGTGCCAGCGGTTGGAGTAGCTCCTACGAGCAGTACTTC,CASGWSSSYEQYF
TRBJ2-7,TRBV30,NA,few,TGTGCCTGGAGCGATGGGAGTTCCTACGAGCAGTACTTC,CAWSDGSSYEQYF
TRBJ2-3,TRBV7-2,TRBD2,NA,TGTGCCAGCAGCTTGCGGGGACGGAGCGGGGGTGGCCCAGATACGCAGTATTTT,CASSLRGRSGGGPDTQYF
TRBJ2-1,TRBV7-3,TRBD2,once,TGTGCCAGCAGCCCTAACCCTAGCGGGAGCTCCTACAATGAGCAGTTCTTC,CASSPNPSGSSYNEQFF
TRBJ2-3,TRBV6-5,TRBD1,NA,TGTGCCAGCAGTTTACAGGGGGCGCAAGATACGCAGTATTTT,CASSLQGAQDTQYF
TRBJ2-7,TRBV7-2,NA,NA,TGTGCCAGCAGCTTAACGTGGGGCCTCGAGCAGTACTTC,CASSLTWGLEQYF
TRBJ1-2,TRBV7-2,NA,few,TGTGCCAGCAGCTTAGAGTTAGGGGTCAGTAACTATGGCTACACCTTC,CASSLELGVSNYGYTF
TRBJ2-7,TRBV6-5,TRBD1,NA,TGTGCCAGCACTGGACAGGGGGTTGCCTACGAGCAGTACTTC,CASTGQGVAYEQYF
TRBJ1-5,TRBV15,NA,NA,TGTGCCACCGGGGGACACGGCAATCAGCCCCAGCATTTT,CATGGHGNQPQHF
TRBJ2-7,TRBV7-2,TRBD1,NA,TGTGCCAGCAGCTGGGACAGGTTGAGGGAGCAGTACTTC,CASSWDRLREQYF
TRBJ1-3,TRBV15,TRBD1,NA,TGTGCCACCAGCACCGGACAGGAACCCTCTGGAAACACCATATATTTT,CATSTGQEPSGNTIYF
TRBJ1-1,TRBV6-6,TRBD1,NA,TGTGCCAGCAGTTACTGGGACAGGGAAACTGAAGCTTTCTTT,CASSYWDRETEAFF
TRBJ2-2,TRBV2,NA,NA,TGTGCCAGCAGTGAACGCAGGAACACCGGGGAGCTGTTTTTT,CASSERRNTGELFF
TRBJ1-2,TRBV7-9,TRBD1,few,TGTGCCAGCAGGGGACAGAGTTATGGCTACACCTTC,CASRGQSYGYTF
TRBJ2-1,TRBV5-1,TRBD1,NA,TGCGCCAGCAGCCCCGGGACAGGGTCCGAGCAGTTCTTC,CASSPGTGSEQFF
TRBJ2-1,TRBV19,NA,NA,TGTGCCAGTAGTCCCGGACCTAGCCGCTACAATGAGCAGTTCTTC,CASSPGPSRYNEQFF
TRBJ2-2,TRBV27,TRBD1,NA,TGTGCCAGCAGGGGACAGGGCGTCGGCGGGGAGCTGTTTTTT,CASRGQGVGGELFF
TRBJ2-7,TRBV6-6,NA,NA,TGTGCCAGCAGGACGACAGACACCTACGAGCAGTACTTC,CASRTTDTYEQYF
TRBJ2-5,TRBV5-1,TRBD2,NA,TGCGCCAGCAGCTTCGCGGGAGTTTCAGAGACCCAGTACTTC,CASSFAGVSETQYF
TRBJ1-5,TRBV20-1,NA,NA,TGCAGTGCTTCACGGCAGCCCCAGCATTTT,CSASRQPQHF
TRBJ2-1,TRBV9,NA,NA,TGTGCCAGCAGCGTTGACTGGTACAATGAGCAGTTCTTC,CASSVDWYNEQFF
TRBJ1-6,TRBV5-1,NA,NA,TGCGCCAGCAGCCCTACGGCAGGGAAACTCCACTTT,CASSPTAGKLHF
TRBJ1-2,TRBV4-3,NA,NA,TGCGCCAGCAGCCAAGACAGGGTTCGAGGCTACACCTTC,CASSQDRVRGYTF
TRBJ1-1,TRBV5-1,NA,few,TGCGCCAGCAGCGGGGCCGATGAAGCTTTCTTT,CASSGADEAFF
TRBJ2-1,TRBV27,NA,NA,TGTGCCAGCAGCGGTGGACTGAGCTCCTACAATGAGCAGTTCTTC,CASSGGLSSYNEQFF
TRBJ2-7,TRBV7-9,TRBD1,few,TGTGCCAGCAGCCGAGGGACAGTCCACCGGAACGAGCAGTACTTC,CASSRGTVHRNEQYF
TRBJ1-4,TRBV27,NA,NA,TGTGCCAGCAGTACCACAGGGATGGGCGAAAAACTGTTTTTT,CASSTTGMGEKLFF
TRBJ1-1,TRBV28,TRBD1,NA,TGTGCCAGCAGGCGGACAGGGCTTCCTGAAGCTTTCTTT,CASRRTGLPEAFF
TRBJ2-7,TRBV5-4,NA,NA,TGTGCCAGCAGCTTGGTTGCGCAGGGAACCTACGAGCAGTACTTC,CASSLVAQGTYEQYF
TRBJ1-1,TRBV5-6,NA,NA,TGTGCCAGCAGCTGGGCGGGGGGGGGCACTGAAGCTTTCTTT,CASSWAGGGTEAFF
TRBJ1-5,TRBV5-1,NA,NA,TGCGCCAGCAGCTTGGCCGGTCACAATCAGCCCCAGCATTTT,CASSLAGHNQPQHF